Below are 8 T cell receptor beta chains sequenced from a single sample in a study of T cell changes during pregnancy in multiple sclerosis. Assay used: immunoSEQ multiplex PCR; TCRdb lists only in-frame clones, some missing. The data hold some 81,000 clones, with 89% observed a single time. The sequencing used peripheral blood, collected before pregnancy. Receptors originate from a female donor with multiple sclerosis, enrolled in a pregnancy study.

The chain has TRBV30 and TRBJ2-2, with TRBD2 matching 7 bases. Germline trimming cut 5 bases from V and 2 bases from J; bases unmatched to any gene: 8. The CDR3 extends over 15 amino acids. Germline values: CDR1 GTSNPN, CDR2 SVGIG (reference sequence). The CDR3 DNA follows: TGTGCCTGGTATCTTGAGGGACTAAACACCGGGGAGCTGTTTTTT. Its translation is CAWYLEGLNTGELFF.

The V gene is TRBV10-2, the J gene TRBJ2-7; TRBD2 is a possible D gene (6 bases). V was shortened by 4 bases and J by 5 bases, with 15 bases between the two germline ends. The length of the CDR3 is 14 residues. CDR1 is WSHSY and CDR2 is SAAADI in the germline V gene. CDR3 in amino acids: CASSGTGDRHEQYF. In DNA, the CDR3 is TGCGCCAGCAGTGGTACGGGGGACCGCCACGAGCAGTACTTC.

The chain carries TRBV5-6 and TRBJ2-3; TRBD2 matches 8 bases. Per the germline V gene, CDR1 is SGHDT and CDR2 is YYEEEE. CDR3 length equals 18 residues. V dropped 5 bases and J dropped 0; count of bases not matched to a gene: 14. CDR3 sequence reads: CASRTPLGRESSTDTQYF. The DNA of the CDR3 is TGTGCCAGCAGAACCCCTCTCGGGAGGGAATCTAGCACAGATACGCAGTATTTT.

DNA of the CDR3: TGTGCCAGCAGCCGGACAGGGAAGTATGGCTACACCTTC. Translated, it gives CASSRTGKYGYTF. This chain joins TRBV14 and TRBJ1-2, with 8 bases fitting TRBD1. The V gene's germline CDR1 is SGHDN and CDR2 FVKESK. Losses at the gene ends were 4 bases for V and 5 bases for J; bases not matched to a gene: 3. This CDR3 is built from 13 residues.

The genes are TRBV28 and TRBJ2-5; D may be TRBD2 (6 bases). Trimming stripped 3 bases from V and 9 bases from J, with 11 bases between. Germline V gene sequence: CDR1 MDHEN, CDR2 SYDVKM. This CDR3 has 12 amino acids. The CDR3 DNA follows: TGTGCCAGCAGTTTGGGGGGATTTGCCCAGTACTTC. It specifies CASSLGGFAQYF.

This chain connects TRBV19 to TRBJ2-3; 7 nucleotides agree with TRBD1. Per the germline V gene, CDR1 is LNHDA and CDR2 is SQIVND (reference sequence). The trim removed 6 bases at V and 3 bases at J, leaving 9 bases unmatched. This CDR3 comprises 15 residues. The DNA for the CDR3 is TGTGCCAGTAGCGACGACAGGGTTGGAACAGATACGCAGTATTTT. This encodes CASSDDRVGTDTQYF.

Only one count was recorded for this clone. The V gene is TRBV19, the J gene TRBJ1-1, with 9 bases identical to TRBD1. The CDR3 is 15 residues long. From germline, CDR1 is LNHDA and CDR2 SQIVND (reference sequence). V lost 6 bases, J lost 5 bases, and 10 bases stayed unmatched. CDR3 protein: CASSLTGGSETEAFF. CDR3 in DNA: TGTGCCAGTAGCCTGACAGGGGGATCGGAGACTGAAGCTTTCTTT.

The CDR3 loop reads CASSFPTRDTQYF. In nucleotides, the CDR3 is TGTGCCAGCAGCTTCCCCACGCGGGATACGCAGTATTTT. The chain couples TRBV5-4 to TRBJ2-3; D is undetermined. Trimming removed 2 bases from V and 6 bases from J, with 10 bases in between. From germline, CDR1 is SGHNT and CDR2 YYREEE (reference sequence). This CDR3 comprises 13 residues.